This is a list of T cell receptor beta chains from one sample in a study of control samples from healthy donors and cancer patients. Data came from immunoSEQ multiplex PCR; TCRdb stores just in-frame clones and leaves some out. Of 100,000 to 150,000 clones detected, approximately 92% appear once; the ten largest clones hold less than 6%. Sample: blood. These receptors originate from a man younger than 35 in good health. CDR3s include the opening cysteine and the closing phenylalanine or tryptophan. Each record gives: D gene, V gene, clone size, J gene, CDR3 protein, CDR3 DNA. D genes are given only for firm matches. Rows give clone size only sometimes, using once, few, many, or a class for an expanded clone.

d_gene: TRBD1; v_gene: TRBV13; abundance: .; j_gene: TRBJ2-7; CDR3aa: CASGWRSGGSYEQYF; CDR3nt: TGTGCCAGCGGGTGGAGGTCAGGGGGCTCCTACGAGCAGTACTTC
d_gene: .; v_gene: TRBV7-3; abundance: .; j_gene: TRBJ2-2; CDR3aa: CASSSPASGELFF; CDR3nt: TGTGCCAGCAGCTCCCCCGCGAGCGGGGAGCTGTTTTTT
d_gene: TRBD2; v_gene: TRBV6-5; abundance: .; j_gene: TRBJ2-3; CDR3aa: CASSYALWGGADTQYF; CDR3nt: TGTGCCAGCAGTTACGCCCTTTGGGGGGGTGCAGATACGCAGTATTTT
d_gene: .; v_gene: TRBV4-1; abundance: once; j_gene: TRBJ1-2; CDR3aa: CASSQEVNFRPNYGYTF; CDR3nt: TGCGCCAGCAGCCAAGAGGTCAATTTTCGCCCCAACTATGGCTACACCTTC
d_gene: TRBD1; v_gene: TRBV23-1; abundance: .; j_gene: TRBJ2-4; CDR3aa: CASSHQLTGARPLAKNIQYF; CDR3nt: TGCGCCAGCAGTCACCAACTCACAGGGGCGAGGCCCCTAGCCAAAAACATTCAGTACTTC
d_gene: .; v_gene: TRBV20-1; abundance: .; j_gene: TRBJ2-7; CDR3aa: CSASDSYEQYF; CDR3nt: TGCAGTGCTAGCGACAGCTACGAGCAGTACTTC
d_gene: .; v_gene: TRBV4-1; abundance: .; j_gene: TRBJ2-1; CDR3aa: CASSQIGATGQFF; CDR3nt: TGCGCCAGCAGCCAGATCGGGGCGACCGGGCAGTTCTTC
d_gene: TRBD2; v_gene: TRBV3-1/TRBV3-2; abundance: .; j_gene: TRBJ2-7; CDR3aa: CASSLQVGGAGGPVYEQYF; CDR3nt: TGTGCCAGCAGCCTCCAGGTAGGGGGGGCGGGGGGGCCGGTCTACGAGCAGTACTTC
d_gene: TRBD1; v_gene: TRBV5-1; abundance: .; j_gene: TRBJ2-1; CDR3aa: CASSSYRGPYNEQFF; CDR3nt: TGCGCCAGCAGCTCTTACAGGGGACCCTACAATGAGCAGTTCTTC
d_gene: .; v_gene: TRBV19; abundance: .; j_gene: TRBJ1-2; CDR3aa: CASSKTANYGYTF; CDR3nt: TGTGCCAGTAGTAAGACAGCTAACTATGGCTACACCTTC
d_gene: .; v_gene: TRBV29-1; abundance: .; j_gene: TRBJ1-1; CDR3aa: CSVDYEGLGTEAFF; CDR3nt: TGCAGCGTTGACTATGAGGGGCTGGGGACTGAAGCTTTCTTT
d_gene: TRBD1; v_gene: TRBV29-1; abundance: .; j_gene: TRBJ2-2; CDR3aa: CSVDRRGPGTGELFF; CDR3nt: TGCAGCGTTGACCGCAGGGGGCCGGGCACCGGGGAGCTGTTTTTT
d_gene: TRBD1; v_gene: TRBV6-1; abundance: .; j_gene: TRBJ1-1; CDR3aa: CASSDRPPTGWGTEAFF; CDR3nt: TGTGCCAGCAGTGACCGGCCCCCGACAGGGTGGGGCACTGAAGCTTTCTTT
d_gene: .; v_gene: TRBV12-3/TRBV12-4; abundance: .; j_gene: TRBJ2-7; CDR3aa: CASSRTLTYEQYF; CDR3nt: TGTGCCAGCAGTCGGACCCTCACCTACGAGCAGTACTTC
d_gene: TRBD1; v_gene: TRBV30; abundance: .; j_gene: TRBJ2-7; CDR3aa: CAWSADRGKGEQYF; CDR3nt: TGTGCCTGGAGTGCTGACAGGGGTAAGGGCGAGCAGTACTTC
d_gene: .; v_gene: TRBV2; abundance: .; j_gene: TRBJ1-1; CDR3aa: CASIGVPRLTEAFF; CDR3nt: TGTGCCAGCATTGGGGTCCCAAGGTTGACTGAAGCTTTCTTT
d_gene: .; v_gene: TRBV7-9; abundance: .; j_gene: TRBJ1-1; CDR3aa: CASIPELTEAFF; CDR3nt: TGTGCCAGCATCCCAGAGTTGACTGAAGCTTTCTTT
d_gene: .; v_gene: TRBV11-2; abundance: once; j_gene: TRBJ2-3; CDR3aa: CASSADGTDTQYF; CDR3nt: TGTGCCAGCAGCGCCGACGGCACAGATACGCAGTATTTT
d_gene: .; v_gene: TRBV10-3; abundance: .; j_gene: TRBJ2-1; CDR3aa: CAISERISGEDEQFF; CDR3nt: TGTGCCATCAGTGAGAGAATTAGCGGTGAGGATGAGCAGTTCTTC
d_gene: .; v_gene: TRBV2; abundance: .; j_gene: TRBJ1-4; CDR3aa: CASKSTDLVAEKLFF; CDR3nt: TGTGCCAGCAAGAGCACGGACCTAGTGGCAGAAAAACTGTTTTTT
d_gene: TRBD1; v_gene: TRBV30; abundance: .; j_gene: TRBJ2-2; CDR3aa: CAWSFRTGGGTGELFF; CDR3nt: TGTGCCTGGAGTTTTCGGACAGGGGGCGGTACCGGGGAGCTGTTTTTT
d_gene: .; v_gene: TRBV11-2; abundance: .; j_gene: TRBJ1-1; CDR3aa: CASSLGHKELLNTEAFF; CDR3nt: TGTGCCAGCAGCTTAGGGCATAAAGAACTCCTGAACACTGAAGCTTTCTTT
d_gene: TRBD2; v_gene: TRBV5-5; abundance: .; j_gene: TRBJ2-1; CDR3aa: CASRLGLAGGEQFF; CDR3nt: TGTGCCAGCAGGCTGGGACTAGCGGGGGGTGAGCAGTTCTTC
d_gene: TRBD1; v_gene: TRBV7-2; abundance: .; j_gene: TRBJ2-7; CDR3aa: CASSFPDRGIFEQYF; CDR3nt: TGTGCCAGCAGCTTTCCCGACAGGGGCATTTTCGAGCAGTACTTC
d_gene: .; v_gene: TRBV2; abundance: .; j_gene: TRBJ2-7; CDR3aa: CASSGGYEQYF; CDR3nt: TGTGCCAGCAGTGGAGGATACGAGCAGTACTTC
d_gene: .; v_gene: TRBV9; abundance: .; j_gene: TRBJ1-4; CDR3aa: CASSVDQSPRGLFF; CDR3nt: TGTGCCAGCAGCGTAGATCAAAGCCCCCGGGGGCTGTTTTTT
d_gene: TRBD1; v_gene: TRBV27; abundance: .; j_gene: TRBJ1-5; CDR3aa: CASSSRQGAFGSQPQHF; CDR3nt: TGTGCCAGCAGTTCACGACAGGGGGCTTTTGGCAGTCAGCCCCAGCATTTT
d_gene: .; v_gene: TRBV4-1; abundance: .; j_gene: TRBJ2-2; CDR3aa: CASSQEQSLDAGELFF; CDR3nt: TGCGCCAGCAGCCAAGAGCAGAGCCTAGATGCCGGGGAGCTGTTTTTT
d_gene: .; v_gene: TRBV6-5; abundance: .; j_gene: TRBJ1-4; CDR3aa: CASARAFDEKLFF; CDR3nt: TGTGCCAGCGCCCGGGCCTTTGATGAAAAACTGTTTTTT
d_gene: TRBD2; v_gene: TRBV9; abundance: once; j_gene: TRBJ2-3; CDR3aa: CASSSRTSGGWGDTQYF; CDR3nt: TGTGCCAGCAGCAGCAGGACTAGCGGGGGATGGGGCGATACGCAGTATTTT
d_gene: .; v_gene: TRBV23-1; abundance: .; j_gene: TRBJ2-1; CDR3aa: CASSHSQAAFDEQFF; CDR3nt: TGCGCCAGCAGTCATAGTCAGGCGGCCTTCGATGAGCAGTTCTTC
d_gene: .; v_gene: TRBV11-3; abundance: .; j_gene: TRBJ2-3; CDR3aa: CASSGGRTRTDTQYF; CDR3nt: TGTGCCAGCAGTGGTGGCAGGACCCGCACAGATACGCAGTATTTT
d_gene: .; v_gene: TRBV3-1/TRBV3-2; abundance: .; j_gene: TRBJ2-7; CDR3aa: CASSQGSYEQYF; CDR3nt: TGTGCCAGCAGCCAAGGGTCCTACGAGCAGTACTTC
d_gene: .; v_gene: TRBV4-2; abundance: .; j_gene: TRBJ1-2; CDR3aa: CASSQAVLRGEEYGYTF; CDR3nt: TGTGCCAGCAGCCAAGCCGTTCTCAGGGGCGAGGAGTACGGCTACACCTTC
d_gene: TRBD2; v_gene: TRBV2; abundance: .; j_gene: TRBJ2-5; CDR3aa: CASSYSGGQETQYF; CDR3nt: TGTGCCAGCAGTTATAGCGGGGGCCAAGAGACCCAGTACTTC
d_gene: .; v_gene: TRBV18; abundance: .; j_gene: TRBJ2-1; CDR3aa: CASSPQWGNDEQFF; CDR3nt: TGTGCCAGCTCACCACAATGGGGGAACGATGAGCAGTTCTTC
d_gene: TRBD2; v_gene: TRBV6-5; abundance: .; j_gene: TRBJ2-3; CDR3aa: CASSSVSGGGADTQYF; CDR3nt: TGTGCCAGCAGTTCCGTTAGCGGGGGAGGTGCAGATACGCAGTATTTT
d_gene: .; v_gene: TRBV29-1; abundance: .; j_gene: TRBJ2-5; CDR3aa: CSVEKGRETQYF; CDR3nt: TGCAGCGTTGAAAAAGGCAGAGAGACCCAGTACTTC
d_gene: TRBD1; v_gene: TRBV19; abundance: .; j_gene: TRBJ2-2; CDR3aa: CASSIGQGRDTGELFF; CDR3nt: TGTGCCAGTAGCATCGGACAGGGGCGAGACACCGGGGAGCTGTTTTTT
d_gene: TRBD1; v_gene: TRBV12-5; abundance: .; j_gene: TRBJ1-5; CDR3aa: CASGLVLPGQGATNQPQHF; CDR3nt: TGTGCTAGTGGTTTGGTACTTCCGGGACAGGGGGCCACCAATCAGCCCCAGCATTTT
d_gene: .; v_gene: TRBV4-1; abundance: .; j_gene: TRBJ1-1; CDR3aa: CASSPGTDYTEAFF; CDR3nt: TGCGCCAGCAGCCCTGGGACCGACTACACTGAAGCTTTCTTT
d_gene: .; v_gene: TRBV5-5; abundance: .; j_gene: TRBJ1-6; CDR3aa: CASSLGFGEGGSPLHF; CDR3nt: TGTGCCAGCAGCTTGGGGTTTGGGGAGGGTGGTTCACCCCTCCACTTT
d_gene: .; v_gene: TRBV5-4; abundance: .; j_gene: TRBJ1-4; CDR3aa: CASTPLPGRARKTVF; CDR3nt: TGTGCCAGCACCCCACTTCCGGGGAGGGCGCGAAAAACTGTTTTT
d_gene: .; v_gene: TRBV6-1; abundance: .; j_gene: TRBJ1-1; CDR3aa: CASSDGDTEAFF; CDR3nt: TGTGCCAGCAGTGACGGGGATACTGAAGCTTTCTTT
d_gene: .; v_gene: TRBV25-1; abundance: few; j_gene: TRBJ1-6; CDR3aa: CASSERGLGGGSPLHF; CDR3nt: TGTGCCAGCAGTGAGCGGGGGCTGGGGGGCGGTTCACCCCTCCACTTT
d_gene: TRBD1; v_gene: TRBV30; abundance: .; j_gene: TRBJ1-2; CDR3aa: CACNDRVEYGYTF; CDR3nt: TGTGCCTGCAACGACAGGGTAGAGTATGGCTACACCTTC
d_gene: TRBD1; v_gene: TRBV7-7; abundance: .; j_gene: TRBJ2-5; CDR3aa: CASSSDRGETQYF; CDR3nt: TGTGCCAGCAGCTCGGACAGGGGGGAGACCCAGTACTTC
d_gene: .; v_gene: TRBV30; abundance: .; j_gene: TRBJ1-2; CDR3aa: CAWSLGTLGGYGYTF; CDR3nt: TGTGCCTGGAGTCTGGGGACCCTAGGGGGATATGGCTACACCTTC
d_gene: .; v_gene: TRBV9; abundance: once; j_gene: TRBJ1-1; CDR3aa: CASSAFGSGTEAFF; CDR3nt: TGTGCCAGCAGCGCCTTCGGTTCCGGCACTGAAGCTTTCTTT
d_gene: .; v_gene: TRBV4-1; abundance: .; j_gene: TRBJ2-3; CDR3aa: CASSRSGAGLRASSTDTQYF; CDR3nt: TGCGCCAGCAGCCGTTCAGGGGCAGGGCTAAGAGCTTCTAGCACAGATACGCAGTATTTT
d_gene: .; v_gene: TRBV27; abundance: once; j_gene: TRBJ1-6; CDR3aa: CASSLYTNNSPLHF; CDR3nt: TGTGCCAGCAGTTTATACACTAATAATTCACCCCTCCACTTT
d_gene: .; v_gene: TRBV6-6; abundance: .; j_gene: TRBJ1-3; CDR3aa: CASTDGPSGNTIYF; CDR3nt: TGTGCCAGCACCGACGGGCCCTCTGGAAACACCATATATTTT
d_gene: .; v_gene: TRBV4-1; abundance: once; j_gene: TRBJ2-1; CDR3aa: CASSQPLRRLNNEQFF; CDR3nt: TGCGCCAGCAGCCAACCCCTTCGGCGTTTGAACAATGAGCAGTTCTTC
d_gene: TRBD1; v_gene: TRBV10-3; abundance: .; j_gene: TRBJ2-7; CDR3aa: CAIRNGTGGLLGEQYF; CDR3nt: TGTGCCATCAGAAACGGGACAGGTGGACTCTTAGGCGAGCAGTACTTC
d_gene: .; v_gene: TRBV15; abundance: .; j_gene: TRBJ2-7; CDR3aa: CATSRDGGAAYEQYF; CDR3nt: TGTGCCACCAGCAGAGATGGGGGGGCAGCCTACGAGCAGTACTTC
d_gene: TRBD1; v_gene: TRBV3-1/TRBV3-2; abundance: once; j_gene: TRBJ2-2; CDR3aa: CASSQNRGTGELFF; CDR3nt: TGTGCCAGCAGCCAGAACAGGGGGACCGGGGAGCTGTTTTTT